This T cell receptor gamma chain came from a study of intestinal T cells in coeliac disease (dated by TCRdb to the early 2020s). Broadly, across the study: In the TRG cohort, the mean age of coeliac patients was approximately 16 years compared with less than 55 years for controls, so the coeliac patients were much younger than the controls. A second, larger TCR-gamma (TRG) cohort comprised duodenal biopsies from a few dozen coeliac disease patients and some 21 non-coeliac controls. The TCR-delta (TRD) cohort included duodenal biopsies from about ten coeliac disease patients and about ten non-coeliac controls.

The CDR3 runs 14 amino acids, cysteine and phenylalanine included. Only the CDR3 DNA is retained, 42 bases long and in frame from the first base. The CDR1 and CDR2 encoded by the germline V gene are EGSNGY and YDSYNSKV. Clipping removes 0 bases from V and 2 bases from J, with 4 as the unmatched junction base count. Genomic DNA was extracted with the QIAamp DNA FFPE tissue kit from ten 5-um FFPE scrolls per case. Classification of coeliac disease based on the TCR repertoire was tested using fully anonymised formalin-fixed paraffin-embedded duodenal biopsies that were surplus to diagnostic needs. Libraries came from multiplex PCR. The data were produced on an Ion Torrent PGM. TRG repertoires were amplified from 150 to 200 ng of biopsy DNA using the LymphoTrack kit, whose primers carry Illumina adapters. TRG amplicons were cleaned up with AMPure XP beads, measured on a 2100 Bioanalyzer, and combined in equimolar amounts. An Ion PGM instrument was used to sequence the TRG libraries. Turning to the authors' computational methods: Reads in which more than 10% of nucleotides fell below the per-patient third-quartile quality score were removed with FastX. IMGT/HighV-QUEST was used to align reads in order to assign V, D and J genes, locate CDR3 regions and judge functionality. Sequences were converted to amino acids, and every sequence predicted to be non-functional was removed. CDR3s were broken into kmers both with and without positional annotation, kmer frequencies were analysed by PCA, and samples were clustered using each of the 1023 combinations of PCs 1-10. Classification was validated by leave-one-out cross-validation, re-optimising parameters on the remaining samples each time. Shannon diversity was calculated with the vegan R package from repeated random subsamples, each the size of the lowest read count. The public reads were reprocessed by TCRdb using CATT, and rows of matching DNA were later combined. The V and J calls, along with clone size, are taken from TCRdb and not from the paper's own processing. This sample comprises about 770 gamma-chain clones, about 50% of them detected only once. The ten largest account for 15% to 19% of the sample.

Overall results and qualifications from the work: Repeated CDR3 amino acid sequences could not be distinguished from PCR duplicates in the analysis. FFPE-derived DNA was found to be relatively degraded, and loss of a proportion of TCR sequences in each sample was likely caused by this degradation. Coeliac and control groups differed significantly in age, although an age-split analysis did not yield significant classification. TRG clustering correctly classified most of the 54 biopsies (about 94%), with a reported leave-one-out accuracy of approximately 87%. In training, clustering based on TRD kmers put every one of the 22 biopsies in the right class, and the leave-one-out accuracy was reported as 91%.

Regarding this clone: What antigen it recognizes has not been identified. Base qualities are not at hand, and no much larger clone is one base apart.

Recombination joined TRGV2 with TRGJ1 or TRGJ2. This sequence was found in a human donor with celiac disease. Sequencing was carried out using a duodenal biopsy. The sequenced DNA: TGTGCCACCTGGGACGGGTCCGATTATTATAAGAAACTCTTT. It is translated as CATWDGSDYYKKLF.